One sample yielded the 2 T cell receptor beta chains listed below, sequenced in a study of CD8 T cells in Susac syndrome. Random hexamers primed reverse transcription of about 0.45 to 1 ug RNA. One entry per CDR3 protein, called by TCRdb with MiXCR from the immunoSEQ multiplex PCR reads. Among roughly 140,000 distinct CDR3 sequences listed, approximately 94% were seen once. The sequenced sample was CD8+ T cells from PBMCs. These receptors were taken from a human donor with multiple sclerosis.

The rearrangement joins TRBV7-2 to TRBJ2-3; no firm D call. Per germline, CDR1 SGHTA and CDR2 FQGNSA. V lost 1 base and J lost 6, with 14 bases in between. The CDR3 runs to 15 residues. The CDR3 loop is CASSLVELKTDTQYF. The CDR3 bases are TGTGCCAGCAGCTTAGTAGAATTGAAGACGGATACGCAGTATTTT. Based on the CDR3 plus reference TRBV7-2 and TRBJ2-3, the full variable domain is GAGVSQSPSNKVTEKGKDVELRCDPISGHTALYWYRQSLGQGLEFLIYFQGNSAPDKSGLPSDRFSAERTGGSVSTLTIQRTQQEDSAVYLCASSLVELKTDTQYFGPGTRLTVL.

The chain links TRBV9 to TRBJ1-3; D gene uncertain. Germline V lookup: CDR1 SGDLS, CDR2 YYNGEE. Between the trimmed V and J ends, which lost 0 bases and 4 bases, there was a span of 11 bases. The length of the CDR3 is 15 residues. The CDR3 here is CASSVDGSLGNTIYF. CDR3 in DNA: TGTGCCAGCAGCGTAGATGGCAGCCTGGGAAACACCATATATTTT. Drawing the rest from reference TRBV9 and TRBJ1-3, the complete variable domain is DSGVTQTPKHLITATGQRVTLRCSPRSGDLSVYWYQQSLDQGLQFLIQYYNGEERAKGNILERFSAQQFPDLHSELNLSSLELGDSALYFCASSVDGSLGNTIYFGEGSWLTVV.